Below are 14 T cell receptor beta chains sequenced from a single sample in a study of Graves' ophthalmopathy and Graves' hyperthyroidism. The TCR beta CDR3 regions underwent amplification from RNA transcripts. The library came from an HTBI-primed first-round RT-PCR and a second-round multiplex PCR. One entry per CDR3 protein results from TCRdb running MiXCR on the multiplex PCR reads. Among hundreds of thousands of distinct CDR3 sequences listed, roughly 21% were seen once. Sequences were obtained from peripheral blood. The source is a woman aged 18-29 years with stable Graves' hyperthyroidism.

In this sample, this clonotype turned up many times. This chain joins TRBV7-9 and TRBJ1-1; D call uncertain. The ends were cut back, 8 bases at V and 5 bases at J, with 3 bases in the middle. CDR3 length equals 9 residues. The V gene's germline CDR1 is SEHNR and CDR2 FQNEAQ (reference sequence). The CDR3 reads CASSTEAFF. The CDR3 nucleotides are TGTGCCAGCTCGACTGAAGCTTTCTTT.

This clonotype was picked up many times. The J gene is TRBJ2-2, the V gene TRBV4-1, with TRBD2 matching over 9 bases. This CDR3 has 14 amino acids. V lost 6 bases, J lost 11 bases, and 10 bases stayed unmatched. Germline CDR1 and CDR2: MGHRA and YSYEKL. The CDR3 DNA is TGCGCCAGCAGTTACGTAGCGGGAGAGGAAGAGCTGTTTTTT. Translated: CASSYVAGEEELFF.

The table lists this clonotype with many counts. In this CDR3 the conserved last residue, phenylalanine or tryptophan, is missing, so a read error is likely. CDR3 sequence reads: CASSFRAGGPIYEQYL. The CDR3 DNA follows: TGTGCCAGCAGCTTTAGGGCGGGAGGGCCCATCTACGAGCAGTACCTC. The chain combines TRBV7-8 with TRBJ2-7; 9 nucleotides align to TRBD2. The CDR3 has 16 amino acids. The V and J ends lost 3 bases and 3 bases, in that order; junction bases with no gene match: 9. The germline V gene has CDR1 SGHVS and CDR2 FQNEAQ.

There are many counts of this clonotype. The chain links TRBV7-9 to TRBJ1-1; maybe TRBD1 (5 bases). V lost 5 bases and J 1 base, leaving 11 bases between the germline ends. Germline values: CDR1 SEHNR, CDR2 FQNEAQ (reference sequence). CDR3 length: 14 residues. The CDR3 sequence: CASSVDSSNTEAFF. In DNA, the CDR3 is TGTGCCAGCAGCGTAGACAGCTCGAACACTGAAGCTTTCTTT.

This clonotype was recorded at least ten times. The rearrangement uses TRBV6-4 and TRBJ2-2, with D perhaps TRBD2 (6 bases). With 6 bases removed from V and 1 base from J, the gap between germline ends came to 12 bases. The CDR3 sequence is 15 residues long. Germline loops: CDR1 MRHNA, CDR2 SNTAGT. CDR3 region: CASSAGTQNTGELFF. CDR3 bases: TGTGCCAGCAGCGCCGGGACTCAGAACACCGGGGAGCTGTTTTTT.

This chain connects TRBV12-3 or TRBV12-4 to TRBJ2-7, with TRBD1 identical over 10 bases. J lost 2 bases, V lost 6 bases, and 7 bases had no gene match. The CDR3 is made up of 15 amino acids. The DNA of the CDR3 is TGTGCCAGCAGCTCGGACAGGGGGAGGCCCTACGAGCAGTACTTC. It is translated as CASSSDRGRPYEQYF.

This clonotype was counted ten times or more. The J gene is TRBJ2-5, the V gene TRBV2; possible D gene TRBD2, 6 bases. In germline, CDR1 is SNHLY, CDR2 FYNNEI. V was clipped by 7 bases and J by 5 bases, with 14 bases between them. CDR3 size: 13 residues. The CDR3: CASKERVLETQYF. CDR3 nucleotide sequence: TGTGCCAGCAAGGAGCGGGTCCTGGAGACCCAGTACTTC.

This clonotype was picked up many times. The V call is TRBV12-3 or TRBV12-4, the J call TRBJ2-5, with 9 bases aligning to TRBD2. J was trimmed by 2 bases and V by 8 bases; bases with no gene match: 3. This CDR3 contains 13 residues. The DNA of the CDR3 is TGTGCCAGCGACCTAGCGGGACAAGAGACCCAGTACTTC. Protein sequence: CASDLAGQETQYF.

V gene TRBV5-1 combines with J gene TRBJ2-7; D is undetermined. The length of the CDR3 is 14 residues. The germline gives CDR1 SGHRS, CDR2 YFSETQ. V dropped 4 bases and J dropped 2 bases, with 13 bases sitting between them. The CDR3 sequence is CASSPGSSTYEQYF. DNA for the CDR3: TGCGCCAGCAGCCCCGGGTCTTCCACCTACGAGCAGTACTTC.

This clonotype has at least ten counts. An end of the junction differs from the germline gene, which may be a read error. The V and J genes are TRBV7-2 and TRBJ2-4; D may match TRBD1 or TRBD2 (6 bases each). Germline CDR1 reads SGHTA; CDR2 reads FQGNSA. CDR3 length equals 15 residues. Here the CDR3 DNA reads TGTGCCAGCAGCCGGGGGCCAGCTCCCAAAAACATTAAGTACTTC. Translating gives CASSRGPAPKNIKYF.

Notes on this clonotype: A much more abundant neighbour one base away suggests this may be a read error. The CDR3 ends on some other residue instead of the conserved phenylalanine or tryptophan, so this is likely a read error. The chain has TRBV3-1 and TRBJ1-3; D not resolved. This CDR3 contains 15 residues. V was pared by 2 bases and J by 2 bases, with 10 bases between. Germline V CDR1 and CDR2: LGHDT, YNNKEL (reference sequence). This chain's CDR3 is CASSQQTYTGNTIYL. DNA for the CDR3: TGTGCCAGCAGCCAACAAACTTACACTGGAAACACCATATATTTG.

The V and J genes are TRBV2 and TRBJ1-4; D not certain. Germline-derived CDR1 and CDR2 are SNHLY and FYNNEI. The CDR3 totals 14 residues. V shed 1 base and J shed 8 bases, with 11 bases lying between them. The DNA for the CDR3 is TGTGCCAGCAGTGAAGACAGACGGTCCGAAAAACTGTTTTTT. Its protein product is CASSEDRRSEKLFF.

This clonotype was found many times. CDR3 in DNA: TGTGCCAGCAGCTCCCCGGGACTAGCGGGAGACGAGCAGTACTTC. Residues: CASSSPGLAGDEQYF. This sequence joins TRBV11-2 and TRBJ2-7, with 14 bases fitting TRBD2. The CDR3 runs 15 residues. J was trimmed by 5 bases and V by 4 bases; bases with no gene match: 4. Germline V lookup: CDR1 SGHAT, CDR2 FQNNGV.

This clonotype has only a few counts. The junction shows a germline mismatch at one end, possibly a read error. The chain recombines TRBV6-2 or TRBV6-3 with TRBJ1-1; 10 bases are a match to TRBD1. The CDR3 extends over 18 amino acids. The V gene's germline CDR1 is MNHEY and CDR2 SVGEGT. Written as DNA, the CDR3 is TGCACCAAGGGACAGGGGACTCCCTGGGGGACTACCGACACTGAAGCTTTCTTT. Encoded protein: CTKGQGTPWGTTDTEAFF.